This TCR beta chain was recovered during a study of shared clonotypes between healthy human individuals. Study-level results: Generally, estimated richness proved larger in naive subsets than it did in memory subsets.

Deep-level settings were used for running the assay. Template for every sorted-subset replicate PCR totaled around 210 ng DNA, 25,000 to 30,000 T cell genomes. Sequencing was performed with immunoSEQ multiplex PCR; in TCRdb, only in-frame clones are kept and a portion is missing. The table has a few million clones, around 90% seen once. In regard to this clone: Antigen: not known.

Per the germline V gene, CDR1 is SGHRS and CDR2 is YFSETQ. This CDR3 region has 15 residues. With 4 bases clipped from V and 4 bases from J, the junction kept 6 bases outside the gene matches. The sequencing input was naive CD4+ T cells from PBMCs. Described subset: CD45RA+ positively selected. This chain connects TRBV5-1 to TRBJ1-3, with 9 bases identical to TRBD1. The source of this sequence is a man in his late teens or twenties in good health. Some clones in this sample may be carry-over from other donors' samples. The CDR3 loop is CASSQGQGRGNTIYF. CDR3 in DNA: TGCGCCAGCAGCCAGGGACAGGGAAGAGGAAACACCATATATTTT.